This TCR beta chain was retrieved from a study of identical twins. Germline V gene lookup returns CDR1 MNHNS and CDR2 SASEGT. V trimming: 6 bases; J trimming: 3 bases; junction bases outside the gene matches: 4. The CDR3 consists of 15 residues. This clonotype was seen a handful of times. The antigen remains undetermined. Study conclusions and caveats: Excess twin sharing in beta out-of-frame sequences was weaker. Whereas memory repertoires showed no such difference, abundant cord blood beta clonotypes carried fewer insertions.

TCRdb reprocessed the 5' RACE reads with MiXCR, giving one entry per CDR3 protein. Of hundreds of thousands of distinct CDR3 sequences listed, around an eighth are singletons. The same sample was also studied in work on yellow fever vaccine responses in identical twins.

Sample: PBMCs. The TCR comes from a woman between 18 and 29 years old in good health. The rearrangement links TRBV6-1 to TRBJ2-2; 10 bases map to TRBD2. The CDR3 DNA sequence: TGTGCCAGCAGCCGACTAGCGGGTCACACCGGGGAGCTGTTTTTT. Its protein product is CASSRLAGHTGELFF.